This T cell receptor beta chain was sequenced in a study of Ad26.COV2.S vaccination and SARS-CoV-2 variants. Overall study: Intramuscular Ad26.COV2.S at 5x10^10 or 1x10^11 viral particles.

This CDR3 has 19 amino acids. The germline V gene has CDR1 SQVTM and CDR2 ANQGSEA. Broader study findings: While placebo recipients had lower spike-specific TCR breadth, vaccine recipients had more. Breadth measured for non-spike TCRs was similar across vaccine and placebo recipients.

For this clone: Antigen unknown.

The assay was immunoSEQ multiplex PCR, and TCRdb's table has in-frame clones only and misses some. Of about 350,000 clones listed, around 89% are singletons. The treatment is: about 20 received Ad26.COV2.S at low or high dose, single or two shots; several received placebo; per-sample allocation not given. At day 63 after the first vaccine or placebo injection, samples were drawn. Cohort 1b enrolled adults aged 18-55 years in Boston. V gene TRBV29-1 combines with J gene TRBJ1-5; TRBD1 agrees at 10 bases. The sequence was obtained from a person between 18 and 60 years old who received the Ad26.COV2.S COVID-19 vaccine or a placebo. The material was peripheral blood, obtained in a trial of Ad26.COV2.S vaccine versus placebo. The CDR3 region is CITKTTGQGRGDSNQPQHF. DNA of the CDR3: TGCATTACAAAGACCACGGGACAGGGGAGGGGGGATAGCAATCAGCCCCAGCATTTT.